Below, 3 T cell receptor beta chains from the same sample are listed, as sequenced in a study of technical replicates of blood from a handful of donors. Assay used: immunoSEQ multiplex PCR; TCRdb lists only in-frame clones, some missing. The sample has under 80,000 clones; around 92% are singletons. The specimen sequenced was T cells isolated from PBMCs. The receptors originated from a human donor in good health. Some clones in this sample may be carry-over from other donors' samples.

The chain links TRBV27 to TRBJ2-5; D is perhaps TRBD2 (6 bases). The CDR3 has 14 residues. CDR1 and CDR2 from the germline V gene are MNHEY and SMNVEV (reference sequence). Trimming left V 6 bases short and J 2 bases short, with 13 bases between. Here the CDR3 reads CASSVPGGQETQYF. The CDR3 DNA is TGTGCCAGCAGCGTCCCCGGGGGTCAAGAGACCCAGTACTTC.

The chain employs TRBV18 and TRBJ2-5; 14 positions agree with TRBD2. With V trimmed by 3 bases and J by 4 bases, 10 bases remained unmatched. The CDR3 runs to 18 residues. From germline, CDR1 is KGHSH and CDR2 LQKENI. The CDR3 here is CASSPGLAGVQGAETQYF. CDR3 in DNA: TGTGCCAGCTCACCGGGACTAGCGGGAGTTCAGGGGGCAGAGACCCAGTACTTC. The full variable domain, its missing parts supplied by reference TRBV18 and TRBJ2-5, is NAGVMQNPRHLVRRRGQEARLRCSPMKGHSHVYWYRQLPEEGLKFMVYLQKENIIDESGMPKERFSAEFPKEGPSILRIQQVVRGDSAAYFCASSPGLAGVQGAETQYFGPGTRLLVL.

The J gene is TRBJ1-2, the V gene TRBV28; 9 bases map to TRBD1. CDR1 and CDR2 (germline): MDHEN, SYDVKM. This CDR3 has 13 amino acids. J lost 8 bases, V lost 4 bases, and 5 bases had no gene match. The CDR3 reads CASSSGQGQGYTF. CDR3 bases: TGTGCCAGCAGTTCAGGACAGGGGCAGGGCTACACCTTC.